This TCR beta chain derives from a study of T-cell reconstitution after alpha-beta-depleted transplantation in children. From germline, CDR1 is SQVTM and CDR2 ANQGSEA. V was trimmed by 6 bases and J by 2 bases, leaving 13 bases between them. The CDR3 covers 13 residues. Study-wide results and limits: The high TCRbeta diversity at day 60 in some patients came from surviving recipient T cells and thymic progenitors.

This clonotype has ten or more counts. Its antigen is unknown. Unique molecular identifiers were used in preparing the TCRbeta library. MiXCR, run by TCRdb on the PCR reads, gives a single entry per CDR3 protein. There are over 45,000 distinct CDR3 sequences in the sample; around 9.2% occur only once, and approximately 30% lies in the top ten. The material was PBMCs, mostly from graft donor cells, obtained 60 days after TCRalphabeta/CD19-depleted stem cell transplant. This sequence joins TRBV29-1 and TRBJ1-2; D remains unclear. The clonotype was recovered from a male patient between 2 and 9 years old who had a stem cell transplant for chronic granulomatous disease, so the T cells may come from the graft donor. The CDR3 sequence: CSVAPRQNYGYTF. The CDR3 nucleotides read TGCAGCGTCGCACCCAGGCAGAACTATGGCTACACCTTC.